This T cell receptor beta chain was sequenced for a study of T cells in localized non-small cell lung cancer. This clone was observed a single time. Some clones are missing from TCRdb's copy, which holds only in-frame ones; the method was immunoSEQ multiplex PCR. This table has tens of thousands of clones, approximately 84% appearing once. The CDR3 extends over 16 amino acids. Germline V lookup: CDR1 LNHDA, CDR2 SQIVND (reference sequence). The J segment lost 8 bases and the V segment lost 6 bases, leaving 16 bases of the junction unmatched. The sequence came from a female donor over 55 with stage I lung adenocarcinoma. The genes are TRBV19 and TRBJ1-5, with 7 bases aligning to TRBD1. This specimen consisted of peripheral blood, obtained before any cancer treatment. The CDR3 sequence: CASSDPRDSHREPQHF. In nucleotides, the CDR3 is TGTGCCAGTAGCGACCCCCGGGACAGCCATCGGGAGCCCCAGCATTTT.